The present T cell receptor (beta chain) was sequenced within a study of cytomegalovirus exposure and HLA in healthy donors. Study-wide context: Earlier, 150 million to 200 million T cells were analyzed, and about 100 million unique TCR beta sequences were found among them. Study-wide points: Apart from CMV serostatus, no immune exposure information was available. While the bulk of TCR sequences proved rare, some public TCRs turned up in many donors. Some V segments could not be told apart, so they were left out, TRBV6-2 and TRBV6-3 among them.

With respect to this clone: Antigen: not known. Additional DNA sequences in this sample encode the identical CDR3.

This CDR3 is 15 amino acids long. Germline V CDR1 and CDR2: SGHTA, FQGNSA. V dropped 5 bases and J dropped 5; count of bases not matched to a gene: 9. The PCR had 60 Vbeta and 13 Jbeta primers. The assay was immunoSEQ multiplex PCR, and TCRdb's table has in-frame clones only and misses some. The table lists approximately 100,000 clones, around 67% of them singletons. The specimen sequenced was PBMCs. The receptor comes from a male donor in good health and CMV-seronegative. The chain joins TRBV7-2 to TRBJ1-5, with TRBD1 matching 7 bases. CDR3 DNA sequence: TGTGCCAGCAGCAGAGACAGGGTAGGAGATCAGCCCCAGCATTTT. The encoded protein is CASSRDRVGDQPQHF.